Listed below are T cell receptor beta chains from one sample, sequenced in a study of type 1 regulatory T cells. Antigen specificity for these receptors is unknown. TCRdb re-called the reads with MiXCR, one entry per CDR3 protein. The repertoire consists of fewer than 75,000 distinct CDR3 sequences, with about 50% occurring once and the leading ten covering more than 2%. Sequences were obtained from cultured non-Tr1 T cells, either the whole culture or a sorted T cell fraction (not recorded which). Receptors originate from a human donor in good health. Both conserved end residues are part of each CDR3. The order of the fields is clone size, J gene, V gene, D gene, CDR3 DNA, CDR3 protein. The D gene is left open where the match is weak. For some rows the clone size is stated as once, few or many, or as a class when expanded; others skip it.

clone size: once; J gene: TRBJ1-2; V gene: TRBV2; D gene: .; CDR3 DNA: TGTGCCAGCAGCCCTATTCTCGGGGGGGACTATGGCTACACCTTC; CDR3 protein: CASSPILGGDYGYTF
clone size: .; J gene: TRBJ2-5; V gene: TRBV5-5; D gene: TRBD2; CDR3 DNA: TGTGCCAGCAGCTTGGCCCGAGCGGGGGGCTTCCAAGAGACCCAGTACTTC; CDR3 protein: CASSLARAGGFQETQYF
clone size: medium-sized; J gene: TRBJ2-7; V gene: TRBV29-1; D gene: .; CDR3 DNA: TGCAGCGTCCAGATCCACTACGAGCAGTACTTC; CDR3 protein: CSVQIHYEQYF
clone size: few; J gene: TRBJ2-7; V gene: TRBV27; D gene: TRBD2; CDR3 DNA: TGTGCCAGCAGTCCCTCCGGGACTAGCGGGGGAAGGGAGCAGTACTTC; CDR3 protein: CASSPSGTSGGREQYF
clone size: once; J gene: TRBJ2-7; V gene: TRBV5-1; D gene: .; CDR3 DNA: TGCGCCAGCAGCTTGGTTCTCGGAGGGCGGGAGCAGTACTTC; CDR3 protein: CASSLVLGGREQYF
clone size: .; J gene: TRBJ1-2; V gene: TRBV27; D gene: TRBD1; CDR3 DNA: TGTGCCAGCAAACCTCGGGACAGGGGGCCAAGTGGCTACACCTTC; CDR3 protein: CASKPRDRGPSGYTF
clone size: .; J gene: TRBJ1-1; V gene: TRBV30; D gene: .; CDR3 DNA: TGTGCCTGGAGCGGCCGGGGGGTCAGTGAAGCTTTCTTT; CDR3 protein: CAWSGRGVSEAFF
clone size: .; J gene: TRBJ2-3; V gene: TRBV18; D gene: .; CDR3 DNA: TGTGCCAGCTCACCCAATAAAGGGGATACGCAGTATTTT; CDR3 protein: CASSPNKGDTQYF
clone size: few; J gene: TRBJ1-1; V gene: TRBV18; D gene: .; CDR3 DNA: TGTGCCAGCACCCGGACGCAGAACACTGAAGCTTTCTTT; CDR3 protein: CASTRTQNTEAFF
clone size: .; J gene: TRBJ2-3; V gene: TRBV5-4; D gene: TRBD2; CDR3 DNA: TGTGCCAGCAGCTTGTATACTAGCGGGCAAGATACGCAGTATTTT; CDR3 protein: CASSLYTSGQDTQYF
clone size: .; J gene: TRBJ2-5; V gene: TRBV6-2/TRBV6-3; D gene: .; CDR3 DNA: TGTGCCAGCAGCCCCCCGCCCCGGCAGAAGGAGACCCAGTACTTC; CDR3 protein: CASSPPPRQKETQYF
clone size: .; J gene: TRBJ1-2; V gene: TRBV20-1; D gene: TRBD1; CDR3 DNA: TGCAGTGCTCCTCTCCCGGGACAGGACTCCTATGGCTACACCTTC; CDR3 protein: CSAPLPGQDSYGYTF
clone size: .; J gene: TRBJ1-3; V gene: TRBV3-1; D gene: .; CDR3 DNA: TGTGCCAGCAGCCAAGGGGGGGAAAACACCATATATTTT; CDR3 protein: CASSQGGENTIYF
clone size: many; J gene: TRBJ2-3; V gene: TRBV5-6; D gene: .; CDR3 DNA: TGTGCCAGCAGCTTCAGGGTTGCAGATACGCAGTATTTT; CDR3 protein: CASSFRVADTQYF
clone size: .; J gene: TRBJ2-3; V gene: TRBV7-8; D gene: .; CDR3 DNA: TGTGCCAGCAGCTCAAAACTAGACAGCACAGATACGCAGTATTTT; CDR3 protein: CASSSKLDSTDTQYF
clone size: .; J gene: TRBJ2-5; V gene: TRBV30; D gene: .; CDR3 DNA: TGTGCCTGGCAAGCAACAGATCAAGAGACCCAGTACTTC; CDR3 protein: CAWQATDQETQYF
clone size: .; J gene: TRBJ1-3; V gene: TRBV20-1; D gene: TRBD1; CDR3 DNA: TGCAGTGCTAGGCCAGGGGGCCAAAGTTCTGGAAACACCATATATTTT; CDR3 protein: CSARPGGQSSGNTIYF
clone size: .; J gene: TRBJ1-2; V gene: TRBV20-1; D gene: TRBD1; CDR3 DNA: TGCAGTGCTCAAGACAGGGGCAGCTATGGCTACACCTTC; CDR3 protein: CSAQDRGSYGYTF
clone size: .; J gene: TRBJ1-6; V gene: TRBV7-2; D gene: TRBD1; CDR3 DNA: TGTGCCAGCAGCCCTCGGACAGGGGGTAAGACGTCACCCCTCCACTTT; CDR3 protein: CASSPRTGGKTSPLHF
clone size: .; J gene: TRBJ2-6; V gene: TRBV5-1; D gene: .; CDR3 DNA: TGCGCCAGCAGCTTTGGGCACGGGGGCAACTCTGGGGCCAACGTCCTGACTTTC; CDR3 protein: CASSFGHGGNSGANVLTF
clone size: .; J gene: TRBJ2-6; V gene: TRBV12-3/TRBV12-4; D gene: .; CDR3 DNA: TGTGCCAGCAGATTCTCTGGGGCCAACGTCCTGACTTTC; CDR3 protein: CASRFSGANVLTF
clone size: .; J gene: TRBJ1-2; V gene: TRBV14; D gene: .; CDR3 DNA: TGTGCCAGCAGCCAAGATGCCCCCCCCGGGTCCACAATAGGCTACACCTTC; CDR3 protein: CASSQDAPPGSTIGYTF
clone size: once; J gene: TRBJ1-5; V gene: TRBV7-2; D gene: .; CDR3 DNA: TGTGCCAGCAGCTTAGTATCCGGGACACTGGGGGAGCCCCAGCATTTT; CDR3 protein: CASSLVSGTLGEPQHF
clone size: .; J gene: TRBJ1-3; V gene: TRBV5-1; D gene: .; CDR3 DNA: TGCGCCAGCAGCTTGGATGGCACCCCGAGAAACACCATATATTTT; CDR3 protein: CASSLDGTPRNTIYF
clone size: .; J gene: TRBJ2-3; V gene: TRBV7-9; D gene: .; CDR3 DNA: TGTGCCAGCAGCTTAGACCAGGGGGGTACGCAGTATTTT; CDR3 protein: CASSLDQGGTQYF
clone size: .; J gene: TRBJ1-5; V gene: TRBV6-2/TRBV6-3; D gene: .; CDR3 DNA: TGTGCCGCCAGAGAGTGGGGGTCCGGTCAGCCCCAGCATTTT; CDR3 protein: CAAREWGSGQPQHF
clone size: few; J gene: TRBJ2-7; V gene: TRBV6-1; D gene: .; CDR3 DNA: TGTGCCAGCAGTGAAGCCAGCAGGGAGGTCTACGAGCAGTACTTC; CDR3 protein: CASSEASREVYEQYF
clone size: few; J gene: TRBJ2-7; V gene: TRBV20-1; D gene: .; CDR3 DNA: TGCAGTGCTAGAAGGTACCTCCAGGACGAGCAGTACTTC; CDR3 protein: CSARRYLQDEQYF
clone size: .; J gene: TRBJ2-5; V gene: TRBV7-2; D gene: TRBD2; CDR3 DNA: TGTGCCAGCAGCTTCGGACTAGCCGAAACCCAGTACTTC; CDR3 protein: CASSFGLAETQYF
clone size: .; J gene: TRBJ2-7; V gene: TRBV2; D gene: .; CDR3 DNA: TGTGCCAGCAGGGGAGACAGCTACGAGCAGTACTTC; CDR3 protein: CASRGDSYEQYF
clone size: few; J gene: TRBJ1-4; V gene: TRBV27; D gene: .; CDR3 DNA: TGTGCCAGCAGGTCGGCCAAATGGTCGAAACTGTTTTTT; CDR3 protein: CASRSAKWSKLFF
clone size: .; J gene: TRBJ2-3; V gene: TRBV11-2; D gene: TRBD2; CDR3 DNA: TGTGCCAGCAGTTTAGCGGGGGCTAGCACAGATACGCAGTATTTT; CDR3 protein: CASSLAGASTDTQYF
clone size: .; J gene: TRBJ1-5; V gene: TRBV19; D gene: .; CDR3 DNA: TGTGCCGGTAGTAGGAGTGGCAATCAGCCCCAGCATTTT; CDR3 protein: CAGSRSGNQPQHF
clone size: few; J gene: TRBJ1-2; V gene: TRBV7-9; D gene: TRBD1; CDR3 DNA: TGTGCCAGCAGCCCTCAGGGGGACCTTCATGGCTACACCTTC; CDR3 protein: CASSPQGDLHGYTF
clone size: .; J gene: TRBJ2-2; V gene: TRBV12-3/TRBV12-4; D gene: .; CDR3 DNA: TGTGCCAGCAGCCCGTGGAGGGGGCAATCCGGGGAGCTGTTTTTT; CDR3 protein: CASSPWRGQSGELFF
clone size: few; J gene: TRBJ2-3; V gene: TRBV12-3/TRBV12-4; D gene: .; CDR3 DNA: TGTGCCAGCGGGACCTCTAGTAGTGCAGATACGCAGTATTTT; CDR3 protein: CASGTSSSADTQYF
clone size: once; J gene: TRBJ1-6; V gene: TRBV6-5; D gene: .; CDR3 DNA: TGTGCCAGCAGTTACCGAGTCGGCAGTCCTAATTCACCCCTCCACTTT; CDR3 protein: CASSYRVGSPNSPLHF
clone size: .; J gene: TRBJ2-2; V gene: TRBV6-2/TRBV6-3; D gene: .; CDR3 DNA: TGTGCCAGCAGTCGGGGTGGCGGGGAGCTGTTTTTT; CDR3 protein: CASSRGGGELFF
clone size: .; J gene: TRBJ2-5; V gene: TRBV6-1; D gene: TRBD1; CDR3 DNA: TGTGCCAGCAGTGATCCGCAGGGGGCGCGGAAGACCCAGTACTTC; CDR3 protein: CASSDPQGARKTQYF
clone size: .; J gene: TRBJ1-2; V gene: TRBV12-3/TRBV12-4; D gene: .; CDR3 DNA: TGTGCCAGCAGTGACCAGACAGAGTCCAGGGGCTACACCTTC; CDR3 protein: CASSDQTESRGYTF
clone size: .; J gene: TRBJ2-6; V gene: TRBV4-1; D gene: .; CDR3 DNA: TGCGCCAGCAGCCAAGACCCGGGGGGGGCCAACGTCCTGACTTTC; CDR3 protein: CASSQDPGGANVLTF
clone size: few; J gene: TRBJ2-2; V gene: TRBV2; D gene: .; CDR3 DNA: TGTGCCAGCAGCGGTGAGGCTCGGGAGCTGTTTTTT; CDR3 protein: CASSGEARELFF